This paragraph reports one T cell receptor (beta chain). Its antigen is currently unknown. The data belong to a study of cytomegalovirus exposure and HLA in healthy donors. Study findings and constraints: Accurate HLA-A and HLA-B prediction from TCR beta sequences was reported for most subjects. In an earlier analysis, about 87% or about 30%: the productive usage of most TCR beta V segments. Later analysis identified a missense DCLRE1C variant that was linked to TCR beta V- and J-gene trimming.

The PCR was carried out with 60 Vbeta primers and 13 Jbeta primers. The repertoire was sequenced with immunoSEQ multiplex PCR; TCRdb's copy has only in-frame clones and lacks some. The sample carries some 120,000 clones, around 83% recorded once. V gave up 0 bases and J gave up 5 bases; unmatched junction bases: 5. The CDR3 is 15 amino acids. Germline V gives CDR1 MNHEY, CDR2 SVGAGI. The source material was PBMCs. This chain links TRBV6-5 with TRBJ2-7, with TRBD1 matching over 9 bases. This sequence originates from a human donor in good health. The CDR3 spells CASSYSDRGRHEQYF. The CDR3 DNA follows: TGTGCCAGCAGTTACTCGGACAGGGGTAGGCACGAGCAGTACTTC.